This T cell receptor beta chain was identified in a study of shared T cell receptors in the human thymus. The repertoire was sequenced with immunoSEQ multiplex PCR; TCRdb's copy has only in-frame clones and lacks some. The repertoire holds roughly 500,000 clones, with roughly 74% as singletons. The germline V gene has CDR1 SGHAT and CDR2 FQNNGV. The V gene lost 0 bases and the J gene lost 7 bases, with 6 bases spanning the gap. The CDR3 length is 12 residues. The sample was also linked to a second study, of human thymus T cells. That report adds: Obtained as resections during corrective heart surgery, the thymus tissue was then studied. Thymic and blood repertoires seemed to favor certain V and J genes. As related research reported, thymic repertoires overlapped highly among unrelated individuals.

V gene TRBV11-2 combines with J gene TRBJ1-2, with D possibly being TRBD1 (5 bases). This sequence was found in a boy in the first two years of life with a congenital heart defect. The sequenced material came from thymocytes. The chain's CDR3 is CASSLDRAGYTF. The CDR3 DNA reads as TGTGCCAGCAGCTTAGACAGGGCTGGCTACACCTTC.